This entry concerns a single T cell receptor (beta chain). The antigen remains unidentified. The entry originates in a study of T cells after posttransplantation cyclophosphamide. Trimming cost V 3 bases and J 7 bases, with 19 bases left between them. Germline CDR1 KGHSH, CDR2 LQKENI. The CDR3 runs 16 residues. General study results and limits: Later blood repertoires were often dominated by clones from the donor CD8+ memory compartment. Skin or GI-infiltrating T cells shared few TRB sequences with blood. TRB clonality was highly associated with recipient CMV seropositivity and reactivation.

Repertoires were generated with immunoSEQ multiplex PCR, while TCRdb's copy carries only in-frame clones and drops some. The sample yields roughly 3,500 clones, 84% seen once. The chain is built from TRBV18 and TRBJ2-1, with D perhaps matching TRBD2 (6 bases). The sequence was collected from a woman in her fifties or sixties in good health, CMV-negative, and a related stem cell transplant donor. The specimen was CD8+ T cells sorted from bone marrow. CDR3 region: CASSPPAGTVGNEQFF. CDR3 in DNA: TGTGCCAGCTCACCCCCTGCGGGGACCGTGGGGAATGAGCAGTTCTTC.